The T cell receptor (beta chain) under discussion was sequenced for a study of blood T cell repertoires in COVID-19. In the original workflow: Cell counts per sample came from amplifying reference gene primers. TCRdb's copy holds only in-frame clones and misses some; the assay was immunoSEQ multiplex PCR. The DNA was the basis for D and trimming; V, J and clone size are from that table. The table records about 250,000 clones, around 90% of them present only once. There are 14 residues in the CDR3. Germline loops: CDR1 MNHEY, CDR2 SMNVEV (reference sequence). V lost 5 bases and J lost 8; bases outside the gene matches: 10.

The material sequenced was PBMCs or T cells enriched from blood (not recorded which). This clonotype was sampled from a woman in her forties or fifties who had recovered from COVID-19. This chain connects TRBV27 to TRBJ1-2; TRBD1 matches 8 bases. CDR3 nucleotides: TGTGCCAGCAGTCCCAGGGGGCTAGTGGTGGGCTACACCTTC. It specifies CASSPRGLVVGYTF.